The 15 T cell receptor beta chains below were found in one sample sequenced in a study of T cell repertoires in cytomegalovirus infection. Which antigens these TCRs recognize remains unknown. TCRdb reprocessed the reads with MiXCR, giving one entry per CDR3 protein. This table has about a million distinct CDR3 sequences, 25% to 40% appearing once. Material: cultured CD8+ T cells from PBMCs, obtained from culture after CMV antigen stimulation. The source is a human donor in good health (CMV status not recorded). Some clones in this sample may be carry-over from other donors' samples.

The rearrangement joins TRBV15 to TRBJ1-5; D may be TRBD1 (5 bases). CDR1 and CDR2 (germline): LNHNV, YYDKDF (reference sequence). The length of the CDR3 is 13 residues. Trimming removed 5 bases at V and 6 bases at J, with 11 bases between. CDR3 region: CATSPEGAQPQHF. In nucleotides, the CDR3 is TGTGCCACCAGCCCTGAAGGGGCTCAGCCCCAGCATTTT.

This clonotype was found once. This chain uses TRBV7-6 with TRBJ2-1; TRBD2 agrees at 15 bases. The CDR3 loop spans 16 amino acids. V gave up 4 bases and J gave up 8 bases; unmatched junction bases: 6. Per germline, CDR1 SGHVS and CDR2 FNYEAQ. CDR3 protein: CASSSRTSGGADEQFF. CDR3 DNA: TGTGCCAGCAGCTCCCGGACTAGCGGGGGGGCCGATGAGCAGTTCTTC. The full variable domain, completed using reference TRBV7-6 and TRBJ2-1, is GAGVSQSPRYKVTKRGQDVALRCDPISGHVSLYWYRQALGQGPEFLTYFNYEAQQDKSGLPNDRFSAERPEGSISTLTIQRTEQRDSAMYRCASSSRTSGGADEQFFGPGTRLTVL.

V usage is TRBV2 and J usage is TRBJ2-2; D remains ambiguous. The germline V gene has CDR1 SNHLY and CDR2 FYNNEI. The ends were cut back, 1 base at V and 1 base at J, with 10 bases in the middle. The CDR3 is 16 residues long. The CDR3 DNA is TGTGCCAGCAGTGAAGTCCGCAGGAGGAACACCGGGGAGCTGTTTTTT. Its translation is CASSEVRRRNTGELFF.

V and J are TRBV12-3 or TRBV12-4 and TRBJ1-2; D gene uncertain. The ends were cut back, 3 bases at V and 3 bases at J, with 14 bases in the middle. CDR3 length equals 15 residues. This CDR3 is CASSFASESHYGYTF. As DNA, the CDR3 is TGTGCCAGCAGTTTTGCGTCGGAGTCCCACTATGGCTACACCTTC.

This clonotype was seen only once. The gene calls are TRBV10-2 and TRBJ1-4, with D possibly matching TRBD1 (5 bases). V was cut by 3 bases and J by 8 bases, with 10 bases left in between. The CDR3 covers 13 residues. From germline, CDR1 is WSHSY and CDR2 SAAADI. The CDR3: CASSDRVTEKLFF. In DNA, the CDR3 is TGCGCCAGCAGTGACAGGGTTACCGAAAAACTGTTTTTT.

This clonotype was counted only a few times. J is TRBJ2-1 and V is TRBV4-3; the D gene is possibly TRBD2 (6 bases). The V end was cut by 4 bases, the J end by 6 bases, with 10 bases between. Looked up from germline, CDR1 is LGHNA and CDR2 is YSLEER. This CDR3 has 13 amino acids. CDR3 residues: CASSPFGGNEQFF. CDR3 sequence (DNA): TGCGCCAGCAGCCCCTTCGGGGGCAATGAGCAGTTCTTC.

In regard to this clonotype: At one of its ends the junction is not consistent with the germline gene, which may arise from a read error. J is TRBJ2-2 and V is TRBV20-1; 11 bases are a match to TRBD1. Per germline, CDR1 DFQATT and CDR2 SNEGSKA (reference sequence). There are 15 residues in the CDR3. CDR3 coding DNA: TGCAGTTCTAGAGGACAGGGGGCCAACACCGGGGAGCTGTTTTTT. Amino acids: CSSRGQGANTGELFF.

The J gene is TRBJ2-3, the V gene TRBV6-8, with a possible D match to TRBD1 (5 bases). Trimming removed 2 bases at V and 3 bases at J, with 9 bases between. From germline, CDR1 is MNHGY and CDR2 SAAAGT. The CDR3 covers 14 residues. The CDR3 spells CASSYGAQTDTQYF. The CDR3 DNA sequence: TGTGCCAGCAGTTACGGGGCACAGACAGATACGCAGTATTTT.

The chain recombines TRBV5-5 with TRBJ1-2, with unresolved D. This CDR3 region has 14 residues. Between the trimmed V and J ends, which lost 0 bases and 1 base, there was a span of 7 bases. CDR1 SGHKS and CDR2 YYEKEE come from the germline V gene (reference sequence). The CDR3 protein is CASSLERNNYGYTF. CDR3 bases: TGTGCCAGCAGCTTGGAGAGGAATAACTATGGCTACACCTTC.

The CDR3 nucleotides read TGTGCCAGCAGCTTAAGCGACAGTCTCTATGGCTACACCTTC. Protein sequence: CASSLSDSLYGYTF. The chain couples TRBV7-6 to TRBJ1-2; TRBD1 might be the D (5 bases). Trimming pared 2 bases from V and 4 bases from J, leaving 11 bases between. Per germline, CDR1 SGHVS and CDR2 FNYEAQ. The CDR3 has 14 residues.

This clonotype came up many times. V and J are TRBV7-9 and TRBJ2-1; D possibly matches TRBD1 or TRBD2 (6 bases each). V lost 3 bases, J lost 3 bases, and 9 bases lay in between. CDR1 and CDR2 (germline): SEHNR, FQNEAQ (reference sequence). The CDR3 runs 14 residues. CDR3 coding DNA: TGTGCCAGCAGCTTCAGGGGAGGCTACAATGAGCAGTTCTTC. Its translation: CASSFRGGYNEQFF.

The V call is TRBV6-2 or TRBV6-3, the J call TRBJ1-5; the D is unclear. Per the germline V gene, CDR1 is MNHEY and CDR2 is SVGEGT. The length of the CDR3 is 17 residues. V shed 0 bases and J shed 0 bases, with 12 bases lying between them. The CDR3 loop is CASSYSRAVYSNQPQHF. The DNA for the CDR3 is TGTGCCAGCAGTTACTCTCGGGCGGTCTATAGCAATCAGCCCCAGCATTTT.

This clonotype occurred a few times. This rearrangement joins TRBV18 to TRBJ2-4, with a possible D match to TRBD1 (6 bases). The ends were cut back, 3 bases at V and 7 bases at J, with 10 bases in the middle. Germline V lookup: CDR1 KGHSH, CDR2 LQKENI. This CDR3 region has 13 residues. Here the CDR3 DNA reads TGTGCCAGCTCACCTTGGGACACCAACATTCAGTACTTC. This gives the protein CASSPWDTNIQYF.

Turning to this clonotype: A much more abundant neighbour one base away suggests this may be a read error. The chain has TRBV7-8 and TRBJ1-1, with unresolved D. This CDR3 has 13 residues. CDR1 is SGHVS and CDR2 is FQNEAQ in the germline V gene. The CDR3 reads CASSPPVNTEASF. CDR3 DNA: TGTGCCAGCAGCCCCCCAGTGAACACTGAAGCTTCCTTT.

The chain has TRBV18 and TRBJ1-5, with TRBD1 as a possible D gene (6 bases). In germline, CDR1 is KGHSH, CDR2 LQKENI. CDR3 length: 17 amino acids. V lost 2 bases and J 0 bases, leaving 14 bases between the germline ends. CDR3 protein: CASSPDRWNYSNQPQHF. CDR3 coding DNA: TGTGCCAGCTCACCAGACAGGTGGAACTATAGCAATCAGCCCCAGCATTTT.